This T cell receptor beta chain was observed in a study of radiotherapy plus CTLA-4 blockade in lung cancer. Study context: Disease control reached 30% to 35%, with objective responses in 15% to 20%.

Those with chemo-refractory metastatic non-small-cell lung cancer were treated with focal radiation combined with CTLA-4 blockade using ipilimumab. The germline gives CDR1 LGHNA, CDR2 YNFKEQ. The CDR3 is 15 residues long. The ends were cut back, 1 base at V and 2 bases at J, with 11 bases in the middle. The repertoire was sequenced with immunoSEQ multiplex PCR; TCRdb's copy has only in-frame clones and lacks some. The data hold tens of thousands of clones, with about four fifths observed a single time. As concerns this clone: Its target is unknown.

Broader study findings: How blood T cell clones changed early, along with interferon-beta, reportedly forecast response best. Radiotherapy plus ipilimumab was followed by expansion in blood of tumor-derived TCR clones.

The chain links TRBV4-2 to TRBJ1-2; possible D gene TRBD1, 5 bases. Sequenced material: peripheral blood, taken from a patient treated with radiotherapy plus ipilimumab. The TCR comes from a human donor with non-small cell lung cancer who had a partial response to radiotherapy plus ipilimumab. Some clones in this sample may be carry-over from other donors' samples. The DNA for the CDR3 is TGTGCCAGCAGCCAAGGACAGTTTAAAAACTATGGCTACACCTTC. This sequence encodes CASSQGQFKNYGYTF.